The next 15 T cell receptor beta chains were all read from a single sample in a study of CD8+ T cells in alopecia areata. cDNA serving as the sequencing template came from extracted, reverse transcribed RNA. The repertoire was sequenced with immunoSEQ multiplex PCR; TCRdb's copy has only in-frame clones and lacks some. Among over 150,000 clones listed, around three fifths were seen once. Treatment of the sample: oral pan-JAK inhibitor, 5-10 mg twice daily. This specimen was CD4+ T cells sorted from blood, taken at week 24, from a patient treated with tofacitinib. Receptors were obtained from a human donor with alopecia areata.

This clone has just a few counts. This chain uses TRBV5-1 with TRBJ2-2; D is unresolved. The CDR3 covers 15 residues. Germline V gives CDR1 SGHRS, CDR2 YFSETQ. Deletions cut 4 bases from V and 0 bases from J, with 10 bases between. The CDR3 nucleotides read TGCGCCAGCAGCCCCAGGACGCCGAACACCGGGGAGCTGTTTTTT. Its protein is CASSPRTPNTGELFF.

This clone was recorded a few times. The gene calls are TRBV6-1 and TRBJ2-2; D perhaps matches TRBD1 (7 bases). The germline CDR1 and CDR2 sequences are MNHNS and SASEGT. The CDR3 is made up of 18 amino acids. Trimming left V 2 bases short and J 5 bases short, with 21 bases between. DNA of the CDR3: TGTGCCAGCAGTGAACGCAGGGGAGGCAGGGGGGCAACCGGGGAGCTGTTTTTT. Protein sequence: CASSERRGGRGATGELFF.

This chain links TRBV7-9 with TRBJ1-1, with D perhaps TRBD1 (6 bases). The CDR3 is 12 residues long. The germline V gene has CDR1 SEHNR and CDR2 FQNEAQ (reference sequence). Trimming pared 5 bases from V and 10 bases from J, leaving 14 bases between. The CDR3 region is CASSDGKGGAFF. The CDR3 coding sequence is TGTGCCAGCAGCGACGGGAAGGGGGGAGCTTTCTTT.

This clone was seen only a few times. V is TRBV2 and J is TRBJ1-5; no clear D gene. CDR3 length: 15 residues. The germline V gene encodes CDR1 SNHLY and CDR2 FYNNEI. The germline V and J ends were trimmed by 6 bases and 0 bases, with 12 bases remaining between them. CDR3 sequence reads: CASRKESGSNQPQHF. The CDR3, as DNA: TGTGCCAGCAGAAAAGAAAGTGGTAGCAATCAGCCCCAGCATTTT.

The chain combines TRBV7-2 with TRBJ2-7, with 14 bases identical to TRBD2. This CDR3 comprises 14 residues. Germline CDR1 SGHTA, CDR2 FQGNSA. The V segment lost 5 bases and the J segment 13 bases; nucleotides outside the gene matches: 10. The CDR3 coding sequence is TGTGCCAGCAGCCCGGGACTAGCGGGGGTAGATAGATACTTC. Translated: CASSPGLAGVDRYF.

This clone was found once. This chain joins TRBV19 and TRBJ2-1; D may match TRBD1 or TRBD2 (5 bases each). The CDR3 sequence is 15 residues long. Per the germline V gene, CDR1 is LNHDA and CDR2 is SQIVND (reference sequence). V shed 1 base and J shed 7 bases, with 14 bases lying between them. CDR3 bases: TGTGCCAGTAGTATAGCCCGGGACCGGGCTAATGAGCAGTTCTTC. The encoded protein is CASSIARDRANEQFF.

This clone occurred a few times. The V call is TRBV29-1, the J call TRBJ1-1, with a tentative D call TRBD1 (5 bases). With 6 bases removed from V and 4 bases from J, the gap between germline ends came to 12 bases. CDR1 is SQVTM and CDR2 is ANQGSEA in the germline V gene. CDR3 length: 12 amino acids. The CDR3 DNA reads as TGCAGCGTAGATCCCAGGGTCACTGAAGCTTTCTTT. Residues: CSVDPRVTEAFF.

This rearrangement joins TRBV30 to TRBJ2-1; D is perhaps TRBD2 (5 bases). Trimming took 0 bases from V and 0 from J, leaving 9 bases between them. The CDR3 contains 15 residues. Germline CDR1 reads GTSNPN; CDR2 reads SVGIG (reference sequence). CDR3 sequence reads: CAWSVGTSSYNEQFF. In nucleotides, the CDR3 is TGTGCCTGGAGTGTAGGCACTAGCTCCTACAATGAGCAGTTCTTC.

This rearrangement joins TRBV30 to TRBJ2-7; the match to TRBD1 covers 8 bases. Per the germline V gene, CDR1 is GTSNPN and CDR2 is SVGIG (reference sequence). The CDR3 extends over 12 amino acids. The CDR3 DNA sequence: TGTGCCTGGAGGAGGGGGATGTACGACAGGGGTGTC. Translation gives CAWRRGMYDRGV.

This clone came up a few times. The chain joins TRBV2 to TRBJ1-2, with D perhaps matching TRBD1 (5 bases). Germline V lookup: CDR1 SNHLY, CDR2 FYNNEI. V lost 5 bases to trimming and J lost 4 bases, with 11 bases between them. The CDR3 spans 13 residues. CDR3: CASSSGALYGYTF. CDR3 in DNA: TGTGCCAGCAGTTCCGGGGCACTCTATGGCTACACCTTC.

The chain carries TRBV29-1 and TRBJ2-3, with TRBD2 matching over 11 bases. CDR1 is SQVTM, CDR2 ANQGSEA, per germline. The V gene end was trimmed by 4 bases and the J gene end by 1 base; junction bases not matched to a gene: 16. This CDR3 has 19 amino acids. The CDR3 spells CSVARTSGPPGRGTDTQYF. The CDR3 DNA is TGCAGCGTTGCGAGGACTAGCGGGCCCCCCGGGAGAGGCACAGATACGCAGTATTTT.

In this sample, this clone turned up a few times. V is TRBV7-9 and J is TRBJ2-1; D possibly uses TRBD1 or TRBD2 (5 bases each). This CDR3 is built from 16 residues. V was cut by 5 bases and J by 4 bases, with 18 bases left in between. The germline CDR1 and CDR2 sequences are SEHNR and FQNEAQ (reference sequence). Here the CDR3 reads CASSPRGSLSYNEQFF. The CDR3 nucleotides are TGTGCCAGCAGCCCCCGGGGCTCCCTTTCGTACAATGAGCAGTTCTTC.

This sequence joins TRBV4-1 and TRBJ1-5, with 7 nucleotides matching TRBD1. V was pared by 4 bases and J by 4 bases, with 7 bases of the junction left unmatched. The CDR3 has 15 residues. CDR1 and CDR2 (germline): MGHRA, YSYEKL. The CDR3 DNA reads TGCGCCAGCAGCCTAACTCAACAGGGGAATCAGCCCCAGCATTTT. This sequence encodes CASSLTQQGNQPQHF.

This chain joins TRBV29-1 and TRBJ2-7, with D hard to call. V shed 4 bases and J shed 3 bases, with 22 bases lying between them. Germline V CDR1 and CDR2: SQVTM, ANQGSEA. This CDR3 is 16 amino acids long. The CDR3 sequence: CSVAAVEGRGYYEQYF. The CDR3 nucleotides read TGCAGCGTTGCCGCGGTAGAAGGGCGAGGCTACTACGAGCAGTACTTC.

The V and J genes are TRBV30 and TRBJ1-1, with 10 nucleotides matching TRBD1. V gave up 1 base and J gave up 1 base; unmatched junction bases: 9. This CDR3 contains 17 residues. Germline V gene sequence: CDR1 GTSNPN, CDR2 SVGIG (reference sequence). The CDR3 loop is CAWSGQRTGGENTEAFF. The CDR3 DNA sequence: TGTGCCTGGAGTGGGCAGCGGACAGGGGGGGAGAACACTGAAGCTTTCTTT.